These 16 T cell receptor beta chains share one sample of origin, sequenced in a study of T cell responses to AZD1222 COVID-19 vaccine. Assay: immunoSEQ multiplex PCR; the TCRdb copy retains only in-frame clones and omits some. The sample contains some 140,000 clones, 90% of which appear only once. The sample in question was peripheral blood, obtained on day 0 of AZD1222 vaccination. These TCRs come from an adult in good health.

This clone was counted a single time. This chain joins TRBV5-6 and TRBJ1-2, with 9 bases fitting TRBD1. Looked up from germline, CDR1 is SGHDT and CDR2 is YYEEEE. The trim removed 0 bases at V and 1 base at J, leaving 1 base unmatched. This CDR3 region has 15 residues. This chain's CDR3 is CASSLEGQGNYGYTF. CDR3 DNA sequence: TGTGCCAGCAGCTTGGAGGGACAGGGTAACTATGGCTACACCTTC. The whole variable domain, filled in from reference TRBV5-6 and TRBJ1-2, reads DAGVTQSPTHLIKTRGQQVTLRCSPKSGHDTVSWYQQALGQGPQFIFQYYEEEERQRGNFPDRFSGHQFPNYSSELNVNALLLGDSALYLCASSLEGQGNYGYTFGSGTRLTVV.

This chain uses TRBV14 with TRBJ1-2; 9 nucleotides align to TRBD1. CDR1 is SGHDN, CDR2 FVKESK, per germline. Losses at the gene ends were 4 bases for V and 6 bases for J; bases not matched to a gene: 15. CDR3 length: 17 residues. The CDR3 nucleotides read TGTGCCAGCAGCCCGGGACAGGGACTAATCGGCTTGAATGGCTACACCTTC. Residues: CASSPGQGLIGLNGYTF.

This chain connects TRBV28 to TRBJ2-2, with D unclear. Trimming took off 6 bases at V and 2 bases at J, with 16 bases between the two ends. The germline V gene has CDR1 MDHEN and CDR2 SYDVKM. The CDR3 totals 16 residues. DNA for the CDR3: TGTGCCAGCAGGCGCACCGGGCCGCGAAACACCGGGGAGCTGTTTTTT. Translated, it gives CASRRTGPRNTGELFF.

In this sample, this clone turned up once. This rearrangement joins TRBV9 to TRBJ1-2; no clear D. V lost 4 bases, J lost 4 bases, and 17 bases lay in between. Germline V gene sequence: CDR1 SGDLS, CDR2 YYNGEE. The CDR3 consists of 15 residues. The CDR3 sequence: CASSPLLRNSYGYTF. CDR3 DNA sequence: TGTGCCAGCAGCCCCCTGCTCAGGAATAGCTATGGCTACACCTTC.

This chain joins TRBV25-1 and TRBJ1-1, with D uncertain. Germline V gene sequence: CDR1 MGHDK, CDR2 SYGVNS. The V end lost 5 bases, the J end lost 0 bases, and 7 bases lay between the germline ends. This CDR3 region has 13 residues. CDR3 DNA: TGTGCCAGCAGTACAAAGGTGAACACTGAAGCTTTCTTT. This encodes CASSTKVNTEAFF.

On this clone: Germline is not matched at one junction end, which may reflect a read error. The CDR3 nucleotides are TGTGCTAGCAGCCGGGACCTCAACAATGAGCAGTTCTTC. This translates into CASSRDLNNEQFF. The V and J genes are TRBV7-7 and TRBJ2-1; D might be TRBD1 or TRBD2, each matching 5 bases. Germline V gene lookup returns CDR1 SSHAT and CDR2 FNYEAQ (reference sequence). The CDR3 contains 13 residues.

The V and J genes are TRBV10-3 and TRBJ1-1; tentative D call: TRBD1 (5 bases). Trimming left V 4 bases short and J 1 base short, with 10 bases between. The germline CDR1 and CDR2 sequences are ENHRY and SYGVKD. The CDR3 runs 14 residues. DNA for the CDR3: TGTGCCATCAGTGCTGGGACCCAGAACACTGAAGCTTTCTTT. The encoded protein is CAISAGTQNTEAFF.

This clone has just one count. The CDR3 DNA reads TGTGCCAGCAGTTACTCGGTGACAGGGGGCTCCTACGAGCAGTACTTC. It yields the protein CASSYSVTGGSYEQYF. The chain has TRBV6-5 and TRBJ2-7, with 9 bases matching TRBD1. The CDR3 loop spans 16 amino acids. Germline V CDR1 and CDR2: MNHEY, SVGAGI. The junction had 3 bases not matched to a gene; V was cut back by 0 bases and J by 0 bases.

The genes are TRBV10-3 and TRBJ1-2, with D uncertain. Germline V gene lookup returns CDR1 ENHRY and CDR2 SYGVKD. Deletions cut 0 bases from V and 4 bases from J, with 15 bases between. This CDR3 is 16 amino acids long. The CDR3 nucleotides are TGTGCCATCAGTGAGTCGGGAGCGGATGGTGGCTATGGCTACACCTTC. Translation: CAISESGADGGYGYTF.

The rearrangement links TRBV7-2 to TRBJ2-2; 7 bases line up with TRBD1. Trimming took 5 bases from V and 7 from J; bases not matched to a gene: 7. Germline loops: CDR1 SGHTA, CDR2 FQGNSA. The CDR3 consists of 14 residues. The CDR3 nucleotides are TGTGCCAGCAGCAACAACAGGGGTAACGGGGAGCTGTTTTTT. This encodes CASSNNRGNGELFF.

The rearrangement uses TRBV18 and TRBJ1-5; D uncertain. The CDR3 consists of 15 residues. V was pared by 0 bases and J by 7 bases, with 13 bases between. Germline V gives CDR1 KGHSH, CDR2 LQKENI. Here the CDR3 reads CASSPPGPTQQPQHF. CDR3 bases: TGTGCCAGCTCACCACCCGGGCCAACCCAACAGCCCCAGCATTTT.

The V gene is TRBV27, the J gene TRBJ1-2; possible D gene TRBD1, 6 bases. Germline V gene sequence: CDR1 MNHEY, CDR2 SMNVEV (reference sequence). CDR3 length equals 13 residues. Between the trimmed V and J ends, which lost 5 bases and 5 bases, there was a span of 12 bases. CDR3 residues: CASSPLDSYGYTF. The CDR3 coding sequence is TGTGCCAGCAGTCCCTTGGACAGTTATGGCTACACCTTC.

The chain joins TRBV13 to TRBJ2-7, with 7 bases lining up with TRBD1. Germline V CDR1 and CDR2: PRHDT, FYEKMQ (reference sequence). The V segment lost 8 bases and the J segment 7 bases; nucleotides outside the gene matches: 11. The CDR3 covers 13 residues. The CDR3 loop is CASHRTGLREQYF. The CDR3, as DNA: TGTGCCAGCCACAGGACAGGACTGCGAGAGCAGTACTTC.

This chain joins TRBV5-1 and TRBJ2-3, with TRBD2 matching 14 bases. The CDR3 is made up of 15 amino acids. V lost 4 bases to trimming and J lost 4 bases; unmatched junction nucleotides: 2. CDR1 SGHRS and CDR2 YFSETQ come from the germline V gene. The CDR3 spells CASSPGLAGADTQYF. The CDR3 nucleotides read TGCGCCAGCAGCCCGGGACTAGCGGGAGCAGATACGCAGTATTTT.

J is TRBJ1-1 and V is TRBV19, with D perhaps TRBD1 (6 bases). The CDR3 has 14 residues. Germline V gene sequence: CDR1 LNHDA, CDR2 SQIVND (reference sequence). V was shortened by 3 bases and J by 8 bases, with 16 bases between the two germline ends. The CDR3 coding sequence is TGTGCCAGTAGTATTGGCTTTGAGGACAGCGAAGCTTTCTTT. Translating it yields CASSIGFEDSEAFF.

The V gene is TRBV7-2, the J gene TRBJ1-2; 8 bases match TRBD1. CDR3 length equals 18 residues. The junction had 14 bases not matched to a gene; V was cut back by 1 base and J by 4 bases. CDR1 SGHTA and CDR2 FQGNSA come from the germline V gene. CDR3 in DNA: TGTGCCAGCAGCTTAGGCCCAGGGGGCGGGTTGGATTCCTATGGCTACACCTTC. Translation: CASSLGPGGGLDSYGYTF.